This paragraph covers one T cell receptor beta chain sequence. Its antigen is undetermined. Relative to the germline gene, one junction end is altered; a read error may explain this. TCRdb analysed the reads with MiXCR anew, one entry per CDR3 protein. The sample has about 740,000 distinct CDR3 sequences, roughly 35% seen once. These data come from a study of T cell repertoires in cytomegalovirus infection. Background on the study: Indications came from public TCR beta signatures; they pointed to CMV infection and to a matching HLA type. Regarding the study as a whole: The cumulative frequency of public TCR beta families distinguished individuals who carried CMV together with the relevant HLA. Dominating the ex vivo response were HLA-C-restricted CMV-specific TCR beta clonotypes.

Germline V gene data show CDR1 as SGHVS and CDR2 as FNYEAQ. The CDR3 contains 13 residues. V usage is TRBV7-6 and J usage is TRBJ2-2; D unclear. Sequencing was performed on PBMCs. The receptor was isolated from a human donor in good health (CMV status not recorded). Some clones in this sample may be carry-over from other donors' samples. In DNA, the CDR3 is TGTGCCAGCGGCTTATTGGGCGCCGGGGAGCTGTTTTTT. Protein sequence: CASGLLGAGELFF.